The present TCR beta chain was sequenced within a study of molecular identifiers for immune sequencing clone quantification. This CDR3 is 13 amino acids long. Germline assignment: CDR1 MGHDK and CDR2 SYGVNS. Trimming stripped 6 bases from V and 2 bases from J, with 7 bases between. The use of previously described methods and listed TCR primers produced the bulk TCR libraries. TCRdb ran MiXCR on the PCR reads and lists one entry per CDR3 protein. The sample contains just under 650,000 distinct CDR3 sequences, approximately 20% of which appear only once. On this clonotype itself: Its cognate antigen is unknown.

Study outcomes and limitations: Whereas clones above 20 RNA copies held under 1% of naive-cell molecules, they held over 97% of effector molecules. Same-barcode identical TCR molecules could make highly expanded clones look smaller than they are.

The rearrangement links TRBV25-1 to TRBJ2-2; no reliable D call. The sample consisted of naive CD8+ T cells from blood, with Jurkat cell RNA spiked in. Subset here: FACS-sorted CD8+CD4-CCR7+CD45RA+ naive T cells. The origin of this receptor is a human donor in good health. Some libraries in this study had Jurkat cell RNA spiked in. The CDR3 nucleotides read TGTGCCAGCAGGGACCACAACACCGGGGAGCTGTTTTTT. Amino acids: CASRDHNTGELFF.